This T cell receptor beta chain was recorded in a study of T-cell reconstitution after alpha-beta-depleted transplantation in children. On this clonotype: Antigen specificity is unknown.

The CDR3 extends over 13 amino acids. V dropped 1 base and J dropped 5 bases, with 8 bases sitting between them. Germline assignment: CDR1 LGHDT and CDR2 YNNKEL (reference sequence). Overall study results and limits: The study traced high day-60 TCRbeta diversity in some patients to surviving recipient T cells and thymic progenitors. Approximately two months post-transplant, alpha-beta T cells reportedly originated from several hundred expanded graft clones. Newly made T cells mostly supplied T-cell counts and diversity one year after transplant.

Preparation of the TCRbeta library used unique molecular identifiers. TCRdb independently ran MiXCR on the PCR reads; one entry per CDR3 protein. The sample lists about 290,000 distinct CDR3 sequences, nearly 8% seen once, with about 8.2% in the top ten. The V gene is TRBV3-1, the J gene TRBJ1-1; D is unresolved. The input for sequencing was peripheral blood, taken 360 days after TCRalphabeta/CD19-depleted stem cell transplant. The TCR originated in a female patient aged 2-15 years who had a stem cell transplant for Fanconi anemia, so the T cells may come from the graft donor. DNA for the CDR3: TGTGCCAGCAGCCAAGGAAAGGCAACTGAAGCTTTCTTT. The encoded protein is CASSQGKATEAFF.